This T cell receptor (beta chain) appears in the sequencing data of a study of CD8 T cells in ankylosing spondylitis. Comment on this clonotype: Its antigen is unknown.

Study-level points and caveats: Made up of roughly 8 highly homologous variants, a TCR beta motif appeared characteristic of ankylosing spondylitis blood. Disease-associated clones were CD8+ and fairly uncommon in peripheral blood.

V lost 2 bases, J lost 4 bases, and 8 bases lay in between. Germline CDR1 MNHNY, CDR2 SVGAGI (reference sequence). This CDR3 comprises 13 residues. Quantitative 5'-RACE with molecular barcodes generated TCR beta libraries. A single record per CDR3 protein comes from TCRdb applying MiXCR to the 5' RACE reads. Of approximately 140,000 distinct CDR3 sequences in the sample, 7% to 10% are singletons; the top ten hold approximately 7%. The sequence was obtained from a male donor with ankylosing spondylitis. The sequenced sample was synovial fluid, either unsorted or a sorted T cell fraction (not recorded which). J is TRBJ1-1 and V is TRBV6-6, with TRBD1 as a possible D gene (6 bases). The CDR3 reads CASSYQGTTEAFF. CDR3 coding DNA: TGTGCCAGCAGTTACCAGGGGACCACTGAAGCTTTCTTT.